This TCR beta chain came from a study of CD8 T cell repertoires and HIV-1 epitope variants. Whole-study context: Controls were a CMV, EBV and flu pool, Ebola AY9, and no peptide. The baseline condition was 1M T cells left uncultured. Study findings and constraints: Ten or so TCR beta clonotypes were antigen-specific, roughly six apparently recognizing autologous or escape variants.

Some clones are missing from TCRdb's copy, which holds only in-frame ones; the method was immunoSEQ multiplex PCR. This sample has under 2,000 clones, with about 71% found just once. About this clone itself: No antigen is known for it.

This sequence was found in a male donor with HIV. Sequences were obtained from cultured CD8+ T cells derived from PBMCs.

CDR3: CASSQGRRTGGFTF. The CDR3 nucleotides read TGTGCCAGCAGCCAAGGTCGGCGGACAGGGGGGTTTACTTTC. This chain connects TRBV7-2 to TRBJ2-6; TRBD1 matches 10 bases. Germline lookup yields CDR1 SGHTA and CDR2 FQGNSA. Trimming at V came to 5 bases and at J to 19 bases, leaving 14 bases not matched to a gene. This CDR3 has 14 residues.